Sequencing of this T cell receptor (beta chain) was carried out in a study of post-analysis software for immune sequencing data. Incorporated into the TCR beta cDNA libraries were unique molecular identifiers, which served to reduce PCR and sequencing biases. About 540,000 cDNA molecules were obtained from 1 to 10 million T cells. TCRdb re-called the PCR reads with MiXCR, one entry per CDR3 protein. The sample gives roughly 570,000 distinct CDR3 sequences, around 36% of which show up once; roughly 6% is in the top ten. Comments on this clonotype: The target antigen is unknown.

The CDR3 contains 15 residues. V was pared by 6 bases and J by 5 bases, with 19 bases between. The study's findings and limits: Five TRBV segments, including TRBV5-6, TRBV5-1 and TRBV20-1, were more frequent in patients than controls. Relative to controls, patients with multiple sclerosis showed significantly lower normalized Chao1 diversity.

Material: blood. This sequence originates from a girl aged 2-17 years with multiple sclerosis. V usage is TRBV12-3 or TRBV12-4 and J usage is TRBJ2-5, with D perhaps given as TRBD1 or TRBD2 (6 bases each). The CDR3 coding sequence is TGTGCCAGCAGCCGACGCCCACGGGGGCTGGAGACCCAGTACTTC. It translates to CASSRRPRGLETQYF.